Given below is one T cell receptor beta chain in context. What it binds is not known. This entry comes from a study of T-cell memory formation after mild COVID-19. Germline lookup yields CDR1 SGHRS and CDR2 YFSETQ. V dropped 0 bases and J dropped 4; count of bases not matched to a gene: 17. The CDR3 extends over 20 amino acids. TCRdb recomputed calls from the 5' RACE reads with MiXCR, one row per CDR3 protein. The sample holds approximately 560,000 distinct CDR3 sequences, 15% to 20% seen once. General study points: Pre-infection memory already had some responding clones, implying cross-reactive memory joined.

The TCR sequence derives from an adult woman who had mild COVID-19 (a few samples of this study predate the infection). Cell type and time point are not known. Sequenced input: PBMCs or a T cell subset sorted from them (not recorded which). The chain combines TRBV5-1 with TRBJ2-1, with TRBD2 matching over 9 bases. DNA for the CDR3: TGCGCCAGCAGCTTGGAGCCTGTGCTTGTAGCGGGAGATCTTTACAATGAGCAGTTCTTC. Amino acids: CASSLEPVLVAGDLYNEQFF.